This TCR beta chain was captured by sequencing in a study of blood T cell repertoires in COVID-19. About the study: Collection of acute and convalescent COVID-19 samples took place in the United States, Italy and Spain. T cells, B-cell-depleted T cells, or PBMCs supplied cDNA or gDNA.

Participants came from 24 US areas, aged roughly 18 to 95 years. In germline, CDR1 is SEHNR, CDR2 FQNEAQ (reference sequence). The J segment lost 6 bases and the V segment lost 5 bases, leaving 8 bases of the junction unmatched. The CDR3 is 16 amino acids. Per the original methods: Researchers report that nucleated cell counts were estimated from reference gene primer amplification. Sequencing was performed with immunoSEQ multiplex PCR; in TCRdb, only in-frame clones are kept and a portion is missing. Clonal size and the V and J genes are those of that table, whereas D and trimming came from the DNA. Found here are hundreds of thousands of clones, approximately 87% of them singletons; the top ten hold around 1.9%. This clone was observed a few times.

The chain recombines TRBV7-9 with TRBJ2-1; 12 bases fit TRBD2. The clonotype was recovered from a man between 40 and 49 years old in a cohort exposed to, infected with or recovered from COVID-19 (not recorded which). Sequencing was performed on PBMCs or T cells enriched from blood (not recorded which). The chain's CDR3 is CASSAGLAGLTNEQFF. CDR3 in DNA: TGTGCCAGCAGCGCCGGACTAGCGGGGCTTACCAATGAGCAGTTCTTC. The variable domain in full, with the rest retrieved from reference TRBV7-9 and TRBJ2-1, is DTGVSQNPRHKITKRGQNVTFRCDPISEHNRLYWYRQTLGQGPEFLTYFQNEAQLEKSRLLSDRFSAERPKGSFSTLEIQRTEQGDSAMYLCASSAGLAGLTNEQFFGPGTRLTVL.